This TCR beta chain came from a study of T cell responses to AZD1222 COVID-19 vaccine (dated by TCRdb to the early 2020s). Background on the whole study: TCR sequencing covered roughly 230 trial participants: 200 to 220 given two doses of AZD1222 and approximately 26 given two doses of MenACWY control vaccine. Enrollment into the trials was organized by age into subgroups of 18-55, 56-69 and 70-plus years, and those subgroups contained roughly 160, 29 and 62 TCR-sequenced participants, respectively.

The CDR3 regions of human TCRbeta chains were analyzed by immunosequencing. The authors processed their data as follows. TCRs in the repertoires were compared against a reference library of SARS-CoV-2-specific TCRs that had been generated with the MIRA antigen-specificity platform. Breadth meant the fraction of unique TCRs that were SARS-CoV-2-associated, whereas depth meant the fraction of total T cells that were SARS-CoV-2-associated. Using the MIRA data, every spike-specific TCR was mapped to the spike region that the TCR reacted to and assigned to either a CD4 or a CD8 class. Log10-transformed breadth and depth values were compared by one-way ANOVA with Sidak's multiple comparisons tests. Here the immuneACCESS table is served through TCRdb, limited to in-frame sequences with V and J called. Missing clones are a known gap in these copies; in checked studies unresolved V genes cover under half, and the rest lacks a known reason. The V and J calls and clone size come from that table; D and trimming were worked out from the DNA. The sample table contains about 120,000 clones; only one count was recorded for 80% to 90% of them. The ten largest clones add up to approximately 4% of the sample.

General conclusions and limits of the study: A significant rise in spike-specific TCR breadth and depth was observed after two AZD1222 doses relative to day 0 and relative to MenACWY recipients. Participants were mostly white British and included more females than males, and it was suggested by the authors that clonal diversity may have been underestimated. Because no day 14 peak-response samples were available, repertoires were characterized only after the peak T cell response. Reportedly, almost half of the unique spike-specific TCRs recognized epitopes lying outside the regions that are mutated in the B.1.351 and B.1.1.7 variants. The whole spike protein was spanned by vaccine-associated CD4 TCRs, and dominant responses were seen in regions 160-218 and 743-854. The 56-69-year group was small, and its depth increase did not reach significance, likely because of low power. Conclusions about previously exposed vaccinees are limited because only five to seven AZD1222 recipients were SARS-CoV-2 seropositive at baseline.

Of note for this clone: Its binding antigen is unknown. The input lacks base qualities; no much larger clone sits a single base away.

The CDR3 holds 16 amino acids from the cysteine to the phenylalanine. The sequence is cut down to CDR3 DNA, 48 bases in frame from base 1. Cut back by 5 bases and 1 base, the V and J ends lie 17 bases apart. The germline V gene sets CDR1 to SGHTA and CDR2 to FQGNSA. In the paper's terms, the time point label means: baseline before first vaccination. In the paper's terms, the treatment or condition label means: meningococcal conjugate vaccine given as trial control. Vaccinee samples were obtained from the UK trials COV001 and COV002, which included a single-blind randomized controlled phase 2/3 trial of AZD1222 (ChAdOx1 nCoV-19) in healthy adults. For TCRbeta chain sequencing, PBMC samples were collected from trial participants at day 0 and at day 28 after the second dose.

The rearranged chain carries TRBV7-2 and TRBJ1-1; too little of a D gene remains to name it. Source: peripheral blood, taken on day 0 of MenACWY control vaccination. The TCR was taken from an adult in good health. The CDR3 protein: CASSQGGWARNTEAFF. The base sequence is TGTGCCAGCAGCCAAGGCGGGTGGGCGAGGAACACTGAAGCTTTCTTT.